A selection of T cell receptor beta chains follows, all from one sample in a study of neurological immune-mediated disorders. TCRdb reanalysed the 5' RACE reads using MiXCR and keeps one entry per CDR3 protein. Of 20,000 to 25,000 distinct CDR3 sequences in the sample, roughly an eighth were seen once. Sequenced sample: CD4+ T cells from blood. The receptors were sampled from a female donor with HTLV-1-associated myelopathy (HAM/TSP). CDR3s leave out the opening cysteine and the closing phenylalanine or tryptophan.

TRBV5-1	TRBJ2-7	ASSSSYEQY
TRBV20-1	TRBJ2-7	SAADSLSGFYEQY
TRBV7-2	TRBJ1-4	ASSPQGSTNEKLF
TRBV12-3/TRBV12-4	TRBJ1-1	ASSLVSPGQGAKNTEAF
TRBV7-2	TRBJ2-1	ASSTTGTGGAYEQF
TRBV28	TRBJ2-1	ASSPPVSPAQF
TRBV20-1	TRBJ2-3	SAGPHSTDTQY
TRBV19	TRBJ2-1	ASSIWDHYNEQF
TRBV20-1	TRBJ2-1	SARVAGGYNEQF
TRBV6-6	TRBJ1-1	ASSYPDRNTEAF
TRBV6-5	TRBJ1-3	ASSLTGADSGNTIY
TRBV5-1	TRBJ2-5	ANLQGAGRETQY
TRBV7-2	TRBJ2-1	ASRGGEDGLEQF
TRBV20-1	TRBJ2-3	SARLSDTQY
TRBV30	TRBJ1-1	AGGGRLNTEAF
TRBV20-1	TRBJ1-1	SASRGVGVVNTEAF
TRBV12-3/TRBV12-4	TRBJ2-3	ASSPGLARPSTDTQY
TRBV7-2	TRBJ2-5	ASSRDRRETQY
TRBV20-1	TRBJ2-2	SAQGSGELF
TRBV25-1	TRBJ1-5	ASSGPLSNQPQH
TRBV6-6	TRBJ2-3	ASSYSIDPGQRDTDTQY
TRBV6-7	TRBJ1-5	ASEGTGNQPQH
TRBV20-1	TRBJ2-3	SAKREIEPDTQY
TRBV7-3	TRBJ2-3	ASSIGRGASDTQY
TRBV3-1	TRBJ1-1	ASSLNRWSTEAF
TRBV4-3	TRBJ1-1	ASSQDQGQNTEAF
TRBV20-1	TRBJ2-7	SAKGQGDHEQY
TRBV9	TRBJ2-5	ASSATSGGGETQY
TRBV24-1	TRBJ1-1	ATSDPGQGKNTEAF